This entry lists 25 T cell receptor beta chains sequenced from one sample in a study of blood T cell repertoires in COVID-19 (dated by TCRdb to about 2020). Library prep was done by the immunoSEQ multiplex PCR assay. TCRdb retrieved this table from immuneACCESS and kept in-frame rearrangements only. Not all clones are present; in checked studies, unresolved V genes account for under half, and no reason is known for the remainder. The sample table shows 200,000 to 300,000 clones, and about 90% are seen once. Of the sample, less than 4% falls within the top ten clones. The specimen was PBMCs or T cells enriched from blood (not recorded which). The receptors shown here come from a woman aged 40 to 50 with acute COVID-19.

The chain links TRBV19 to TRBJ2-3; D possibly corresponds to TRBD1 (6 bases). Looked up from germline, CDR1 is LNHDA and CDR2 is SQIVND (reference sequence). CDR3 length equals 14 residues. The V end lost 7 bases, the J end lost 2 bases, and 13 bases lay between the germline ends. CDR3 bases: TGTGCCAGTACCCTTAGGGGGAACACAGATACGCAGTATTTT. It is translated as CASTLRGNTDTQYF. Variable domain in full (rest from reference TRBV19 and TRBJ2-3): DGGITQSPKYLFRKEGQNVTLSCEQNLNHDAMYWYRQDPGQGLRLIYYSQIVNDFQKGDIAEGYSVSREKKESFPLTVTSAQKNPTAFYLCASTLRGNTDTQYFGPGTRLTVL.

DNA for the CDR3: TGCAGTGCTAGTCCCGGTACAGGGGGTCAGCCCCAGCATTTT. It yields the protein CSASPGTGGQPQHF. The chain uses TRBV20-1 and TRBJ1-5; 8 bases are a match to TRBD1. Trimming took 3 bases from V and 6 from J; bases not matched to a gene: 7. This CDR3 comprises 14 residues. The germline CDR1 and CDR2 sequences are DFQATT and SNEGSKA (reference sequence).

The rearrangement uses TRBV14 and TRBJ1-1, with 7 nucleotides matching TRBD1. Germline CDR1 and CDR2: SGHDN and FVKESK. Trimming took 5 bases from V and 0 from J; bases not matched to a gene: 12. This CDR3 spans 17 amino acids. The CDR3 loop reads CASSRGQENTLNTEAFF. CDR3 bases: TGTGCCAGCAGCAGAGGACAGGAGAACACTTTGAACACTGAAGCTTTCTTT.

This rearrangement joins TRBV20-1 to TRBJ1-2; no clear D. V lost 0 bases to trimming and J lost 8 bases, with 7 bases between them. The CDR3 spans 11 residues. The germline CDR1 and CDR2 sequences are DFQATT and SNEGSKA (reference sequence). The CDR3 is CSAREIRGYTF. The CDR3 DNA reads TGCAGTGCTAGAGAAATCAGGGGCTACACCTTC.

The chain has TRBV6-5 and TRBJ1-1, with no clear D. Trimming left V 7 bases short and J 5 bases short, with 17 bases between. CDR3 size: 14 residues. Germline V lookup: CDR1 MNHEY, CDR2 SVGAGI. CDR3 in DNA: TGTGCCAGCAAAGGAACGGGAGGGCGGACTGAAGCTTTCTTT. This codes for CASKGTGGRTEAFF.

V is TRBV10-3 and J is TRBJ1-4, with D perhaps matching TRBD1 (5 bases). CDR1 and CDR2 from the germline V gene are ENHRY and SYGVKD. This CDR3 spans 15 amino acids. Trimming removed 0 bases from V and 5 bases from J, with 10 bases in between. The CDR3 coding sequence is TGTGCCATCAGTGAGTCGACCAGGGCAAATGAAAAACTGTTTTTT. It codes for CAISESTRANEKLFF.

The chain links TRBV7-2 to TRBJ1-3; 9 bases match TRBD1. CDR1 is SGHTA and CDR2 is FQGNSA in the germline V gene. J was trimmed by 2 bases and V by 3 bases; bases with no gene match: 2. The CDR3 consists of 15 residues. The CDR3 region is CASSFRQGAGNTIYF. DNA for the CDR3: TGTGCCAGCAGCTTCCGACAGGGGGCTGGAAACACCATATATTTT. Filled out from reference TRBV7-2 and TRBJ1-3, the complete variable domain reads GAGVSQSPSNKVTEKGKDVELRCDPISGHTALYWYRQSLGQGLEFLIYFQGNSAPDKSGLPSDRFSAERTGGSVSTLTIQRTQQEDSAVYLCASSFRQGAGNTIYFGEGSWLTVV.

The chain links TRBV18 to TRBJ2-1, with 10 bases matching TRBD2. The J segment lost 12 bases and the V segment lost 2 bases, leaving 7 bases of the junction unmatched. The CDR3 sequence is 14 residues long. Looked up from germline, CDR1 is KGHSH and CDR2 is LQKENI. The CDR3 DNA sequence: TGTGCCAGCTCACCAGCCCTAGCGGGAGTCAGGCAGTTCTTC. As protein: CASSPALAGVRQFF. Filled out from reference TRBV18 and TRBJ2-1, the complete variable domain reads NAGVMQNPRHLVRRRGQEARLRCSPMKGHSHVYWYRQLPEEGLKFMVYLQKENIIDESGMPKERFSAEFPKEGPSILRIQQVVRGDSAAYFCASSPALAGVRQFFGPGTRLTVL.

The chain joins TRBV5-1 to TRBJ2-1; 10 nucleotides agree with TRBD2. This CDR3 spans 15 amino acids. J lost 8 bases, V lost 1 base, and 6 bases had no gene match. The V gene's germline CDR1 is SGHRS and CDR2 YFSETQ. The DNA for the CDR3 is TGCGCCAGCAGCTTGATCAGCGGGGGGGTCGATGAGCAGTTCTTC. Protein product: CASSLISGGVDEQFF.

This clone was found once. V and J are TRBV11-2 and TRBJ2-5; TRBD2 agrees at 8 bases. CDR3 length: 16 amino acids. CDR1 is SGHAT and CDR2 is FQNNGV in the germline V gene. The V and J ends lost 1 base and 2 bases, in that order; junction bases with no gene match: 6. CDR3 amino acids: CASSLGIAGLQETQYF. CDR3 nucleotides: TGTGCCAGCAGCTTAGGGATAGCGGGGTTACAAGAGACCCAGTACTTC.

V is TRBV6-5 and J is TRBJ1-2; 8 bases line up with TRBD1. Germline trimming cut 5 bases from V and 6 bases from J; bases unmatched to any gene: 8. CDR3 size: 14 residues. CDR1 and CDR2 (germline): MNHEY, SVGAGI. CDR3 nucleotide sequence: TGTGCCAGCAGTCCCAGGACAGGGTGGAATGGCTACACCTTC. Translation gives CASSPRTGWNGYTF.

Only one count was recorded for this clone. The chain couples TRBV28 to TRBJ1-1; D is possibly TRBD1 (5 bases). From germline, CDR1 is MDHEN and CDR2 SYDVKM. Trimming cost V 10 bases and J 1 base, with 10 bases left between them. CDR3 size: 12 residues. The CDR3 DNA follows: TGTGCCACCCACGGGGGGAACACTGAAGCTTTCTTT. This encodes CATHGGNTEAFF.

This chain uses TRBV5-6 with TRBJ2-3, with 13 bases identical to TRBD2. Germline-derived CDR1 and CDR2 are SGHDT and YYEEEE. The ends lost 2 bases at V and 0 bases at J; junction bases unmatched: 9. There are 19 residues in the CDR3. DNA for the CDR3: TGTGCCAGCAGCTTAAGCAGGACTAGCGGGGGACGTAGCACAGATACGCAGTATTTT. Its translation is CASSLSRTSGGRSTDTQYF.

The CDR3 region has the DNA TGTGCCAGCAGCGTAGCGGGGTCCCTTACCTTC. This encodes CASSVAGSLTF. The gene calls are TRBV9 and TRBJ1-2; D gene ambiguous. This CDR3 region has 11 residues. Looked up from germline, CDR1 is SGDLS and CDR2 is YYNGEE. V gave up 0 bases and J gave up 14 bases, with 11 bases separating them.

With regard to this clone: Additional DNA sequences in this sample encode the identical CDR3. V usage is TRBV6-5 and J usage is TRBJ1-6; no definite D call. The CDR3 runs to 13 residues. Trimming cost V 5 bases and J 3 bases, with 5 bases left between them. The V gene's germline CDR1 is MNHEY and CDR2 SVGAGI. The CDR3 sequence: CASSPVYNSPLHF. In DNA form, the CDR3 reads TGTGCCAGCAGTCCTGTCTATAATTCACCCCTCCACTTT.

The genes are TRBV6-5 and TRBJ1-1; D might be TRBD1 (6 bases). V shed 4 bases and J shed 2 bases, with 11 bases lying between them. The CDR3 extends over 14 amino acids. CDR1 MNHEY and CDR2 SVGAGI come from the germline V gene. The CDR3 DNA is TGTGCCAGCAGTTTTAAGACAGGAAACACTGAAGCTTTCTTT. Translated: CASSFKTGNTEAFF.

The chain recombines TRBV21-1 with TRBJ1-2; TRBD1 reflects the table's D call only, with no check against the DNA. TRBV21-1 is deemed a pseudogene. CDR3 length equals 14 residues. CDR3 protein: CARSGQGGDYGYTF. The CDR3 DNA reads TGTGCCAGGTCGGGACAGGGAGGTGACTATGGCTACACCTTC.

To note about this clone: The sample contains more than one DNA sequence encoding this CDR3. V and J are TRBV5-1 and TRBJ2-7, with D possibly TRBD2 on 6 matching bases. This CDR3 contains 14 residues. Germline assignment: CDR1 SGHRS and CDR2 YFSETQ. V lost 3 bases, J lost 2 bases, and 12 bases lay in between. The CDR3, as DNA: TGCGCCAGCAGCTGGGGGACTGGAGCCTACGAGCAGTACTTC. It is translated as CASSWGTGAYEQYF.

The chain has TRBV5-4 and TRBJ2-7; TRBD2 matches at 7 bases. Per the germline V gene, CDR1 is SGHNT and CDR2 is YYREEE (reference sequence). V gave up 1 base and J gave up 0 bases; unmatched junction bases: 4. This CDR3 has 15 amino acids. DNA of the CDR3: TGTGCCAGCAGCTTGTGGCTAGCGGCCTCCTACGAGCAGTACTTC. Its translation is CASSLWLAASYEQYF.

CDR3 protein: CASSLGGPIADTQYF. CDR3 nucleotides: TGTGCCAGCAGTTTGGGAGGGCCTATAGCAGATACGCAGTATTTT. The chain is built from TRBV28 and TRBJ2-3; 7 nucleotides line up with TRBD2. Looked up from germline, CDR1 is MDHEN and CDR2 is SYDVKM. The CDR3 has 15 amino acids. V shed 3 bases and J 4 bases; nucleotides not matched to a gene: 7.

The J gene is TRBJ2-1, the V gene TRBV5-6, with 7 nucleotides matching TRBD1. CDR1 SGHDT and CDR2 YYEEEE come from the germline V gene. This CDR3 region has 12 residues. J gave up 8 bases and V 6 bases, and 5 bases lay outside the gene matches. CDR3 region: CASISGGYEQFF. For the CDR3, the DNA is TGTGCCAGCATATCAGGGGGTTATGAGCAGTTCTTC.

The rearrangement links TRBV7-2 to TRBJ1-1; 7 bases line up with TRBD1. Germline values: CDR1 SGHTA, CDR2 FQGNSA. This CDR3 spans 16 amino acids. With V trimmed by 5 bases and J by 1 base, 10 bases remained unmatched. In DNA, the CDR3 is TGTGCCAGCAGCCACGGGACAGCCGTTGCGAACACTGAAGCTTTCTTT. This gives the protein CASSHGTAVANTEAFF.

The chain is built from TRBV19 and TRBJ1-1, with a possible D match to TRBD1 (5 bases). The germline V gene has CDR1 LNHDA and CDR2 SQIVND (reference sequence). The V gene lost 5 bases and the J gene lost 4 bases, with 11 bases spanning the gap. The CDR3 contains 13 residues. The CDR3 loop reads CASSSQGFTEAFF. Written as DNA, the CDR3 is TGTGCCAGTAGTTCCCAGGGCTTCACTGAAGCTTTCTTT.

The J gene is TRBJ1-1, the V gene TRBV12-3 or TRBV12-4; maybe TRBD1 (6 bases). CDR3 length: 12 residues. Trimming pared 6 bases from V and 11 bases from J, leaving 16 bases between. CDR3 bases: TGTGCCAGCAGCACATCAGGGGTGAAGGCTTTCTTT. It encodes CASSTSGVKAFF.

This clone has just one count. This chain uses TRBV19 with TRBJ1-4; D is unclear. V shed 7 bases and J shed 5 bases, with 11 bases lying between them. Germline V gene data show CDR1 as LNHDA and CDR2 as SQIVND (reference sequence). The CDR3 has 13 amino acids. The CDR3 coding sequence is TGTGCCAGTACGGGATTAGAGAATGAAAAACTGTTTTTT. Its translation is CASTGLENEKLFF.